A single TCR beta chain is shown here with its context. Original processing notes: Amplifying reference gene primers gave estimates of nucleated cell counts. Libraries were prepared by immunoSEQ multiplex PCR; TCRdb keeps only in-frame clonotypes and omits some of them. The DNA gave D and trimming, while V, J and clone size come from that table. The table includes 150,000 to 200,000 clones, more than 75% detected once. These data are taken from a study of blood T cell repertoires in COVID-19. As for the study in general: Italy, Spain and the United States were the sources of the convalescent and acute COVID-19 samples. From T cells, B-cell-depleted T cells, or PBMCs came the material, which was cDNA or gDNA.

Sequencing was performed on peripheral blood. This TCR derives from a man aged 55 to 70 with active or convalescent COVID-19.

CDR3: CASTPLAAGQGHLRNLGEYF. For the CDR3, the DNA is TGTGCCAGCACTCCACTAGCCGCGGGACAGGGCCACCTACGAAACCTGGGGGAGTACTTC. The rearrangement uses TRBV28 and TRBJ2-7; 9 nucleotides agree with TRBD1. Germline V gives CDR1 MDHEN, CDR2 SYDVKM. Losses at the gene ends were 7 bases for V and 11 bases for J; bases not matched to a gene: 33. This CDR3 is built from 20 residues.